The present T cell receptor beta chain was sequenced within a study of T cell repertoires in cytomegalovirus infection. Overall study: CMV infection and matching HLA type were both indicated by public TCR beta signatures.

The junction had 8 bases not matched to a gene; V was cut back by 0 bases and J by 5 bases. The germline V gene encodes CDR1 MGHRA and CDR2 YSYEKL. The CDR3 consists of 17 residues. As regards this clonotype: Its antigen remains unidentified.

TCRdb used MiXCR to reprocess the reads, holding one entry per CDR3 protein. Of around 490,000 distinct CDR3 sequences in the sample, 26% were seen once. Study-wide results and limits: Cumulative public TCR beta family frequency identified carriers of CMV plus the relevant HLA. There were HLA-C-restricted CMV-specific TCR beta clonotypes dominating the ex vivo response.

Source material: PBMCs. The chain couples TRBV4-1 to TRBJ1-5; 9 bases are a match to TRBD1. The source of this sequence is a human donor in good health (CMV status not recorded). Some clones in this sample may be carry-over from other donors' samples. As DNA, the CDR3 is TGCGCCAGCAGCCAAGACATACCCGGGACAGGGTATCAGCCCCAGCATTTT. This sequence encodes CASSQDIPGTGYQPQHF.